This TCR beta chain was found in a study of radiation and T cells in renal cell carcinoma. Study outcomes and limitations: Baseline intratumoral clonotype presence is unknown without pretreatment biopsies.

Germline lookup yields CDR1 SGHRS and CDR2 YFSETQ. The CDR3 is made up of 12 amino acids. The V gene end was trimmed by 7 bases and the J gene end by 8 bases; junction bases not matched to a gene: 8. Regarding this clone: Its matching antigen is unknown.

Assay used: immunoSEQ multiplex PCR; TCRdb lists only in-frame clones, some missing. The data show 130,000 or so clones, approximately 87% seen once. Sample time point: baseline pretreatment blood. Treatment of the sample: 15 Gy SBRT to primary tumor, nephrectomy 4 weeks later. This chain links TRBV5-1 with TRBJ1-1, with 7 bases identical to TRBD1. The sample was blood, taken from a patient whose treatment included radiotherapy and nephrectomy. This TCR was sampled from a woman between 45 and 60 years old with renal cell carcinoma. DNA for the CDR3: TGCGCCAGCTCCCGTGACAGGGTGGAAGCTTTCTTT. It is translated as CASSRDRVEAFF. The full variable domain, rest sourced from reference TRBV5-1 and TRBJ1-1, is KAGVTQTPRYLIKTRGQQVTLSCSPISGHRSVSWYQQTPGQGLQFLFEYFSETQRNKGNFPGRFSGRQFSNSRSEMNVSTLELGDSALYLCASSRDRVEAFFGQGTRLTVV.